These 5 T cell receptor beta chains originate from one sample sequenced in a study of shared clonotypes between healthy human individuals. Profiled with immunoSEQ multiplex PCR; TCRdb holds only in-frame clones, not every one. The sample has over a million clones; around 78% are singletons. Sequencing was carried out using memory CD4+ T cells from PBMCs. Subset meaning: CD45RA-negative fraction. These receptors were collected from a man between 18 and 35 years old in good health. Some clones in this sample may be carry-over from other donors' samples.

This clone appeared once. The V and J genes are TRBV2 and TRBJ2-7, with a possible D match to TRBD1 (6 bases). Trimming left V 6 bases short and J 1 base short, with 13 bases between. Germline lookup yields CDR1 SNHLY and CDR2 FYNNEI. The CDR3 length is 14 residues. CDR3 region: CASRRGGQSYEQYF. The CDR3 DNA follows: TGTGCCAGCAGACGGGGCGGACAGTCCTACGAGCAGTACTTC.

The V and J genes are TRBV29-1 and TRBJ2-2; TRBD1 aligns across 9 bases. The germline CDR1 and CDR2 sequences are SQVTM and ANQGSEA. This CDR3 is 14 amino acids long. V lost 7 bases, J lost 3 bases, and 6 bases stayed unmatched. The CDR3 region has the DNA TGCAGCGCTGGGACAGGGTCGCACACCGGGGAGCTGTTTTTT. Amino acid sequence: CSAGTGSHTGELFF.

The chain has TRBV6-5 and TRBJ2-3; D is possibly TRBD2 (6 bases). This CDR3 has 16 residues. Trimming took off 2 bases at V and 4 bases at J, with 16 bases between the two ends. Germline CDR1 reads MNHEY; CDR2 reads SVGAGI. The CDR3 region has the DNA TGTGCCAGCAGTTACGGGACGCGGGGTCCGGCAGATACGCAGTATTTT. Translated, it gives CASSYGTRGPADTQYF.

In regard to this clone: The same CDR3 arises from other DNA sequences in this sample as well. CDR3 amino acids: CASSQDSYNEQFF. In nucleotides, the CDR3 is TGCGCCAGCAGCCAGGACAGTTACAATGAGCAGTTCTTC. The chain carries TRBV5-1 and TRBJ2-1; possibly TRBD1 for D (6 bases). The V end lost 4 bases, the J end lost 4 bases, and 9 bases lay between the germline ends. Germline lookup yields CDR1 SGHRS and CDR2 YFSETQ. The CDR3 contains 13 residues.

The rearrangement uses TRBV5-1 and TRBJ2-2; 12 positions agree with TRBD2. Germline V lookup: CDR1 SGHRS, CDR2 YFSETQ. This CDR3 comprises 19 residues. V was pared by 0 bases and J by 5 bases, with 11 bases of the junction left unmatched. The CDR3 sequence is CASSLAVTSGRFRTGELFF. The CDR3 DNA reads TGCGCCAGCAGCTTGGCGGTAACTAGCGGGAGGTTTAGGACCGGGGAGCTGTTTTTT.